The clone carrying this T cell receptor beta chain has just a few counts. Its cognate antigen is unknown. Clones were sequenced by immunoSEQ multiplex PCR, and TCRdb holds only the in-frame ones, with some missing. The top ten clones hold around 25% of a sample with 50,000 to 85,000 clones, approximately 85% of them seen once. Trimming cost V 1 base and J 4 bases, with 10 bases left between them. Germline V CDR1 and CDR2: GTSNPN, SVGIG (reference sequence). The CDR3 has 14 amino acids. This entry comes from a study of T cell responses to AZD1222 COVID-19 vaccine. Whole-study results and caveats: Among the donors, most were white British and more were female, and clonal diversity was possibly underestimated. Two AZD1222 administrations were followed by greater Spike-specific TCR breadth and depth.

The TCR sequence derives from an adult in good health. The gene calls are TRBV30 and TRBJ2-2; D perhaps matches TRBD1 (6 bases). Source: peripheral blood, taken on day 0 of MenACWY control vaccination. The CDR3 loop is CAWSAQGFTGELFF. The CDR3 DNA reads as TGTGCCTGGAGTGCACAGGGCTTCACCGGGGAGCTGTTTTTT. The entire variable domain, with the rest obtained from reference TRBV30 and TRBJ2-2, is as follows: SQTIHQWPATLVQPVGSPLSLECTVEGTSNPNLYWYRQAAGRGLQLLFYSVGIGQISSEVPQNLSASRPQDRQFILSSKKLLLSDSGFYLCAWSAQGFTGELFFGEGSRLTVL.